The present T cell receptor (beta chain) was sequenced within a study of blood T cell repertoires in COVID-19. The overall study: Samples of COVID-19 (acute and convalescent) were obtained from the United States, Italy and Spain.

How the authors handled the data: How many nucleated cells were present was estimated from reference gene primer amplification. Sequencing was performed with immunoSEQ multiplex PCR; in TCRdb, only in-frame clones are kept and a portion is missing. V, J and clone size derive from that table, while D and trimming were established from the DNA sequence. The top ten clones hold approximately 9.9% of a sample with 140,000 or so clones, 85% to 90% of them seen once. V was pared by 2 bases and J by 5 bases, with 10 bases between. This CDR3 spans 13 amino acids. Germline V gene sequence: CDR1 SGDLS, CDR2 YYNGEE. This clone was seen only once.

Material: peripheral blood. The chain combines TRBV9 with TRBJ1-2; TRBD1 might be the D (6 bases). This receptor was taken from a woman over 75 with acute or convalescent COVID-19. The CDR3 sequence is CASSVTGRYGYTF. CDR3 DNA: TGTGCCAGCAGCGTGACAGGCCGGTATGGCTACACCTTC.